A selection of T cell receptor beta chains follows, all from one sample in a study of T cell responses to AZD1222 COVID-19 vaccine. The protocol was immunoSEQ multiplex PCR, while the TCRdb copy is restricted to in-frame clones and leaves out a portion. The profile shows some 64,000 clones, around nine tenths of them singletons. Sample: peripheral blood, taken 28 days after the second dose of the MenACWY control vaccine. These receptors originate from an adult who received the MenACWY meningococcal vaccine as a control. CDR3s include the opening cysteine and the closing phenylalanine or tryptophan. Fields, in order: V gene, J gene, clone size, D gene, CDR3 protein, CDR3 DNA. A D gene is named only where the DNA matches it firmly. Size tells how often a clone was seen (once, few, many) or the class of an expanded clone, and some rows leave it out.

V: TRBV19; J: TRBJ1-5; size: NA; D: NA; CDR3: CASSNSRGNQPQHF; DNA: TGTGCCAGTAGTAATTCTCGGGGGAATCAGCCCCAGCATTTT
V: TRBV24-1; J: TRBJ2-1; size: NA; D: TRBD1; CDR3: CATSVRTGTNNEQFF; DNA: TGTGCCACCAGTGTCCGGACAGGGACGAACAATGAGCAGTTCTTC
V: TRBV5-6; J: TRBJ2-2; size: NA; D: TRBD1; CDR3: CASSLAGGGELFF; DNA: TGTGCCAGCAGCTTGGCAGGGGGCGGGGAGCTGTTTTTT
V: TRBV20-1; J: TRBJ1-6; size: once; D: NA; CDR3: CSASSRAQAYSPLHF; DNA: TGCAGTGCTAGTAGCAGAGCACAGGCCTATTCACCCCTCCACTTT
V: TRBV5-1; J: TRBJ1-5; size: NA; D: TRBD1; CDR3: CASSLGQENQPQHF; DNA: TGCGCCAGCAGCCTCGGACAGGAAAATCAGCCCCAGCATTTT
V: TRBV9; J: TRBJ1-2; size: NA; D: NA; CDR3: CASSVGQTKGYTF; DNA: TGTGCCAGCAGCGTAGGACAAACGAAGGGCTACACCTTC
V: TRBV29-1; J: TRBJ2-7; size: NA; D: NA; CDR3: CSVDLGLLGNEQYF; DNA: TGCAGCGTTGATTTGGGCCTGCTGGGCAACGAGCAGTACTTC
V: TRBV12-5; J: TRBJ2-2; size: NA; D: TRBD2; CDR3: CASGLPPSGGSTGELFF; DNA: TGTGCTAGTGGTTTGCCCCCTAGCGGAGGCTCCACCGGGGAGCTGTTTTTT
V: TRBV30; J: TRBJ1-1; size: NA; D: TRBD1; CDR3: CAWSPAGGTEAFF; DNA: TGTGCCTGGAGTCCGGCAGGGGGGACTGAAGCTTTCTTT
V: TRBV5-1; J: TRBJ1-6; size: NA; D: NA; CDR3: CASSLVAPYNSPLHF; DNA: TGCGCCAGCAGCTTGGTGGCACCTTATAATTCACCCCTCCACTTT
V: TRBV12-5; J: TRBJ1-2; size: NA; D: NA; CDR3: CASGSHRENYGYTF; DNA: TGTGCTAGTGGTTCCCACAGGGAGAACTATGGCTACACCTTC
V: TRBV28; J: TRBJ2-4; size: NA; D: TRBD1; CDR3: CASSIGTGNAIQYF; DNA: TGTGCCAGCAGCATCGGGACAGGGAATGCCATTCAGTACTTC
V: TRBV9; J: TRBJ2-5; size: NA; D: NA; CDR3: CASSVEASAWGQETQYF; DNA: TGTGCCAGCAGCGTAGAGGCATCAGCCTGGGGCCAAGAGACCCAGTACTTC
V: TRBV29-1; J: TRBJ1-1; size: NA; D: NA; CDR3: CSVEEGMNTEAFF; DNA: TGCAGCGTTGAGGAGGGGATGAACACTGAAGCTTTCTTT
V: TRBV7-3; J: TRBJ1-2; size: few; D: NA; CDR3: CASSLGPDSNYGYTF; DNA: TGTGCCAGCAGCTTAGGTCCCGACAGCAACTATGGCTACACCTTC
V: TRBV25-1; J: TRBJ1-1; size: NA; D: NA; CDR3: CASSEDQEELNTEAFF; DNA: TGTGCCAGCAGTGAGGATCAGGAGGAACTTAACACTGAAGCTTTCTTT
V: TRBV28; J: TRBJ1-5; size: NA; D: NA; CDR3: CASTGINDQPQHF; DNA: TGTGCCAGCACCGGCATAAACGATCAGCCCCAGCATTTT
V: TRBV6-5; J: TRBJ2-7; size: NA; D: NA; CDR3: CASTRARNYEQYF; DNA: TGTGCCAGCACCCGGGCCAGGAACTACGAGCAGTACTTC
V: TRBV25-1; J: TRBJ1-1; size: NA; D: NA; CDR3: CASSGVGQMNTEAFF; DNA: TGTGCCAGCAGTGGTGTTGGACAGATGAACACTGAAGCTTTCTTT
V: TRBV28; J: TRBJ1-5; size: NA; D: NA; CDR3: CASQDLRSVSNQPQHF; DNA: TGTGCCAGCCAAGATCTGAGGTCGGTAAGCAATCAGCCCCAGCATTTT
V: TRBV2; J: TRBJ1-2; size: NA; D: TRBD1; CDR3: CASSAEHRGAGGYTF; DNA: TGTGCCAGCAGCGCAGAACACAGGGGCGCGGGTGGCTACACCTTC
V: TRBV6-4; J: TRBJ2-3; size: NA; D: NA; CDR3: CASSDVSGGGTDTQYF; DNA: TGTGCCAGCAGTGACGTGAGCGGCGGAGGCACAGATACGCAGTATTTT
V: TRBV7-2; J: TRBJ1-1; size: NA; D: NA; CDR3: CASSLNNGGGTEAFF; DNA: TGTGCCAGCAGCTTAAATAACGGAGGGGGCACTGAAGCTTTCTTT
V: TRBV10-2; J: TRBJ1-5; size: NA; D: NA; CDR3: CASSVRGDRNQPQHF; DNA: TGCGCCAGCAGTGTCCGAGGTGATCGCAATCAGCCCCAGCATTTT
V: TRBV4-1; J: TRBJ2-5; size: once; D: NA; CDR3: CASSLTGQTRQFQETQYF; DNA: TGCGCCAGCAGCCTAACGGGACAAACAAGACAGTTCCAAGAGACCCAGTACTTC
V: TRBV7-8; J: TRBJ1-5; size: NA; D: NA; CDR3: CASSPGARGNQPQHF; DNA: TGTGCCAGCAGCCCCGGGGCTCGCGGCAATCAGCCCCAGCATTTT
V: TRBV28; J: TRBJ1-5; size: once; D: TRBD1; CDR3: CAIQGGNQPQHF; DNA: TGTGCCATCCAGGGGGGCAATCAGCCCCAGCATTTT
V: TRBV18; J: TRBJ1-1; size: NA; D: TRBD1; CDR3: CASSPQKTGHTEAFF; DNA: TGTGCCAGCTCACCCCAAAAGACAGGGCACACTGAAGCTTTCTTT
V: TRBV18; J: TRBJ1-3; size: NA; D: TRBD1; CDR3: CASSRYQGGASSGNTIYF; DNA: TGTGCCAGCTCACGATATCAAGGGGGCGCTTCTTCTGGAAACACCATATATTTT
V: TRBV29-1; J: TRBJ2-7; size: NA; D: TRBD2; CDR3: CSVVAGGIKYEQYF; DNA: TGCAGCGTTGTGGCGGGAGGGATAAAATACGAGCAGTACTTC
V: TRBV7-2; J: TRBJ1-2; size: NA; D: NA; CDR3: CASSLNEGGYGYTF; DNA: TGTGCCAGCAGCTTAAACGAGGGTGGCTATGGCTACACCTTC
V: TRBV6-5; J: TRBJ2-2; size: NA; D: TRBD1; CDR3: CASSYADRVFSGELFF; DNA: TGTGCCAGCAGTTACGCTGACAGGGTCTTTTCCGGGGAGCTGTTTTTT
V: TRBV2; J: TRBJ1-3; size: NA; D: NA; CDR3: CASRGMSGGLSGNTIYF; DNA: TGTGCCAGCAGAGGGATGTCAGGAGGACTCTCTGGAAACACCATATATTTT
V: TRBV19; J: TRBJ1-1; size: NA; D: NA; CDR3: CASSRSRGTEAFF; DNA: TGTGCCAGTAGTAGGTCCAGGGGAACTGAAGCTTTCTTT
V: TRBV10-3; J: TRBJ1-2; size: few; D: TRBD1; CDR3: CAISESQGARGYTF; DNA: TGTGCCATCAGTGAGTCACAGGGGGCACGAGGCTACACCTTC
V: TRBV11-2; J: TRBJ2-7; size: NA; D: TRBD2; CDR3: CASSYHSLAGEREQYF; DNA: TGTGCCAGCAGCTACCACTCACTAGCGGGAGAAAGGGAGCAGTACTTC
V: TRBV7-9; J: TRBJ1-6; size: NA; D: NA; CDR3: CASSRQAQGHRPLHF; DNA: TGTGCCAGCAGCCGACAGGCCCAGGGACATCGACCCCTCCACTTT
V: TRBV19; J: TRBJ2-2; size: NA; D: NA; CDR3: CASSPGQSVKLFF; DNA: TGTGCCAGTAGTCCTGGGCAGTCCGTGAAGCTGTTTTTT
V: TRBV6-5; J: TRBJ1-4; size: NA; D: TRBD1; CDR3: CASSYEAGGKLFF; DNA: TGTGCCAGCAGTTACGAGGCAGGGGGAAAACTGTTTTTT
V: TRBV19; J: TRBJ2-1; size: NA; D: TRBD1; CDR3: CASSTLRDSYEQFF; DNA: TGTGCCAGTAGTACCCTCCGGGACAGCTATGAGCAGTTCTTC
V: TRBV7-7; J: TRBJ2-7; size: few; D: TRBD1; CDR3: CATSPGQGYEQYF; DNA: TGTGCCACGTCCCCGGGACAGGGCTACGAGCAGTACTTC
V: TRBV7-9; J: TRBJ2-1; size: few; D: TRBD2; CDR3: CASRPLAGDEQFF; DNA: TGTGCCAGCAGACCACTAGCGGGAGATGAGCAGTTCTTC
V: TRBV3-1/TRBV3-2; J: TRBJ2-7; size: NA; D: TRBD1; CDR3: CASSPSDRGLYEQYF; DNA: TGTGCCAGCAGCCCATCGGACAGGGGACTCTACGAGCAGTACTTC
V: TRBV30; J: TRBJ2-3; size: NA; D: TRBD1; CDR3: CAWRTGTGGGQYF; DNA: TGTGCCTGGAGAACCGGGACAGGGGGAGGCCAGTATTTT
V: TRBV7-9; J: TRBJ1-3; size: NA; D: NA; CDR3: CASSPAQGGNTIYF; DNA: TGTGCCAGCAGCCCGGCCCAGGGTGGAAACACCATATATTTT
V: TRBV19; J: TRBJ1-1; size: NA; D: TRBD1; CDR3: CASSRDRDTEAFF; DNA: TGTGCCAGTAGCCGCGACAGGGATACTGAAGCTTTCTTT
V: TRBV27; J: TRBJ1-1; size: NA; D: TRBD1; CDR3: CASSLSGQGHTEAFF; DNA: TGTGCCAGCAGTTTATCGGGACAGGGCCACACTGAAGCTTTCTTT
V: TRBV29-1; J: TRBJ1-1; size: NA; D: NA; CDR3: CSVISNTEAFF; DNA: TGCAGCGTTATTTCGAACACTGAAGCTTTCTTT
V: TRBV7-9; J: TRBJ1-4; size: NA; D: NA; CDR3: CASSFPTNEKLFF; DNA: TGTGCCAGCAGCTTTCCGACTAATGAAAAACTGTTTTTT
V: TRBV7-2; J: TRBJ2-7; size: NA; D: TRBD2; CDR3: CASSLTMTSGDEQYF; DNA: TGTGCCAGCAGCCTCACAATGACTAGCGGGGACGAGCAGTACTTC
V: TRBV7-2; J: TRBJ1-4; size: NA; D: NA; CDR3: CASTTTFSEKLFF; DNA: TGTGCCAGCACCACAACCTTTAGTGAAAAACTGTTTTTT
V: TRBV4-3; J: TRBJ1-5; size: NA; D: NA; CDR3: CASSQDQDQPQHF; DNA: TGCGCCAGCAGCCAAGACCAGGATCAGCCCCAGCATTTT
V: TRBV19; J: TRBJ1-1; size: few; D: NA; CDR3: CASSPQGLNTEAFF; DNA: TGTGCCAGTAGCCCACAGGGCCTGAACACTGAAGCTTTCTTT
V: TRBV11-2; J: TRBJ2-7; size: NA; D: NA; CDR3: CASSLGGLEQYF; DNA: TGTGCCAGCAGCTTAGGGGGATTGGAGCAGTACTTC
V: TRBV4-3; J: TRBJ2-7; size: NA; D: TRBD2; CDR3: CASSQASGGPYEQYF; DNA: TGCGCCAGCAGCCAAGCGTCGGGGGGGCCCTACGAGCAGTACTTC